The rows below give T cell receptor beta chains drawn from one sample of a study of chemoradiotherapy in HPV16-positive cancers. Data came from immunoSEQ multiplex PCR; TCRdb stores just in-frame clones and leaves some out. This sample has over 10,000 clones, with approximately 80% found just once. This specimen was acquired from a patient who underwent chemoradiotherapy. The receptors were gathered from a human donor with HPV-associated anogenital cancer. Both conserved end residues are part of each CDR3. The D gene is left open where the match is weak. Where a row states a size, it is once, few, many or the class of an expanded clone; other rows omit it.

size: -
length: 13
J: TRBJ1-1
V: TRBV9
D: TRBD1
DNA: TGTGCCAGCAGCCTGTATGGGACAGGTTTGGCTTTCTTT
CDR3: CASSLYGTGLAFF

size: -
length: 14
J: TRBJ2-1
V: TRBV9
D: TRBD2
DNA: TGTGCCAGCAGCACGGGGGGATCCTACAATGAGCAGTTCTTC
CDR3: CASSTGGSYNEQFF

size: -
length: 12
J: TRBJ2-1
V: TRBV13
D: -
DNA: TGTGCCAGCAGCTTAGAAGGGAATGAGCAGTTCTTC
CDR3: CASSLEGNEQFF

size: -
length: 15
J: TRBJ1-2
V: TRBV18
D: TRBD1
DNA: TGTGCCAGCTCCCAAGGACAGGGAGGAGACTATGGCTACACCTTC
CDR3: CASSQGQGGDYGYTF

size: few
length: 16
J: TRBJ2-1
V: TRBV19
D: TRBD2
DNA: TGTGCCAGTAGTACCGGTGGGAGGGGATACTACAATGAGCAGTTCTTC
CDR3: CASSTGGRGYYNEQFF

size: -
length: 14
J: TRBJ1-3
V: TRBV29-1
D: -
DNA: TGCAGCGTCACCGGCCGGGGGGCTGGAAACACCATATATTTT
CDR3: CSVTGRGAGNTIYF

size: -
length: 18
J: TRBJ2-3
V: TRBV5-4
D: TRBD1
DNA: TGTGCCAGCAGCAAACCAAGACCTCCGGGACAGGGGCTAGATACGCAGTATTTT
CDR3: CASSKPRPPGQGLDTQYF

size: -
length: 14
J: TRBJ1-1
V: TRBV14
D: -
DNA: TGTGCCAGCAGCCAAGAGGGCGGATGGGGTGAAGCTTTCTTT
CDR3: CASSQEGGWGEAFF

size: -
length: 15
J: TRBJ1-2
V: TRBV14
D: -
DNA: TGTGCCAGCAGCCAAGAATGGGGCAGGGACTATGGCTACACCTTC
CDR3: CASSQEWGRDYGYTF

size: -
length: 15
J: TRBJ1-2
V: TRBV7-2
D: TRBD1
DNA: TGTGCCAGCAGTTTAAGCAGACAGGGGACCTATGGCTACACCTTC
CDR3: CASSLSRQGTYGYTF

size: -
length: 13
J: TRBJ2-4
V: TRBV18
D: -
DNA: TGTGCCAGCTCACCCATTAAAGAGAACATTCAGTACTTC
CDR3: CASSPIKENIQYF

size: -
length: 11
J: TRBJ2-1
V: TRBV9
D: -
DNA: TGTGCCAGCAGCGTAGGGGCTGAGCAGTTCTTC
CDR3: CASSVGAEQFF

size: few
length: 13
J: TRBJ1-1
V: TRBV7-6
D: TRBD1
DNA: TGTGCCAGCAGCCTAGGGGACAGTACTGAAGCTTTCTTT
CDR3: CASSLGDSTEAFF

size: -
length: 14
J: TRBJ2-3
V: TRBV19
D: -
DNA: TGTGCCAGTAGTATGAGGCGTGACACAGATACGCAGTATTTT
CDR3: CASSMRRDTDTQYF

size: -
length: 15
J: TRBJ2-5
V: TRBV11-3
D: -
DNA: TGTGCCAGCAGCTTAGGGGCCGGGGCAGCAGAGACCCAGTACTTC
CDR3: CASSLGAGAAETQYF

size: -
length: 16
J: TRBJ1-2
V: TRBV19
D: TRBD1
DNA: TGTGCCAGTAGTAGAATGACAGGGGTAAGGGTCGCGGGCTACACCTTC
CDR3: CASSRMTGVRVAGYTF

size: -
length: 12
J: TRBJ1-2
V: TRBV19
D: -
DNA: TGTGCCAGTAGTATCTCCAACTATGGCTACACCTTC
CDR3: CASSISNYGYTF

size: few
length: 13
J: TRBJ1-2
V: TRBV2
D: -
DNA: TGTGCCAGCAGTGACTCTCCTTTCTATGGCTACACCTTC
CDR3: CASSDSPFYGYTF

size: -
length: 15
J: TRBJ1-5
V: TRBV4-1
D: -
DNA: TGCGCCAGCAGCCAAGATCAAGGCGTTAATCAGCCCCAGCATTTT
CDR3: CASSQDQGVNQPQHF

size: -
length: 16
J: TRBJ2-6
V: TRBV6-6
D: -
DNA: TGTGCCAGCAGTTATCCGCTAGGCTCTGGGGCCAACGTCCTGACTTTC
CDR3: CASSYPLGSGANVLTF

size: -
length: 12
J: TRBJ2-3
V: TRBV29-1
D: -
DNA: TGCAGCGTTGGGGTCCGCACAGATACGCAGTATTTT
CDR3: CSVGVRTDTQYF

size: few
length: 14
J: TRBJ2-2
V: TRBV7-9
D: -
DNA: TGTGCCAGCAGCTTAGTATCGGACCCCGGGGAGCTGTTTTTT
CDR3: CASSLVSDPGELFF

size: -
length: 14
J: TRBJ2-1
V: TRBV19
D: TRBD1
DNA: TGTGCCAGTAGTACAGGGGGCGATTTCAATGAGCAGTTCTTC
CDR3: CASSTGGDFNEQFF

size: -
length: 11
J: TRBJ1-1
V: TRBV6-1
D: -
DNA: TGTGCCAGCAGTGAACCCACTGAAGCTTTCTTT
CDR3: CASSEPTEAFF

size: -
length: 17
J: TRBJ2-5
V: TRBV7-2
D: TRBD2
DNA: TGTGCCAGCAGCTCGGGACTAGCGGGGGGCCTTAGCGAGACCCAGTACTTC
CDR3: CASSSGLAGGLSETQYF

size: -
length: 13
J: TRBJ1-2
V: TRBV7-2
D: -
DNA: TGTGCCAGCAGCTTAGGCACCACAGGCGGCTACACCTTC
CDR3: CASSLGTTGGYTF

size: -
length: 17
J: TRBJ2-7
V: TRBV18
D: -
DNA: TGTGCCAGCTCACCAGAAATACCAGGGACGGAAACCTACGAGCAGTACTTC
CDR3: CASSPEIPGTETYEQYF

size: few
length: 13
J: TRBJ1-1
V: TRBV7-9
D: -
DNA: TGTGCCAGCGGAAAGGGGGATCGCACTGAAGCTTTCTTT
CDR3: CASGKGDRTEAFF

size: -
length: 15
J: TRBJ2-2
V: TRBV2
D: -
DNA: TGTGCCAGCAGTGGTCTCGGGTTTGGCACCGGGGAGCTGTTTTTT
CDR3: CASSGLGFGTGELFF

size: -
length: 11
J: TRBJ2-3
V: TRBV19
D: -
DNA: TGTGCCAGTGGAACCGGGGATACGCAGTATTTT
CDR3: CASGTGDTQYF

size: -
length: 13
J: TRBJ1-2
V: TRBV7-9
D: -
DNA: TGTGCCAGCACCCCCCGGGGAAACTATGGCTACACCTTC
CDR3: CASTPRGNYGYTF

size: -
length: 14
J: TRBJ2-5
V: TRBV30
D: TRBD2
DNA: TGTGCCTGGAGTCCGGGAGGATTTGAAGAGACCCAGTACTTC
CDR3: CAWSPGGFEETQYF

size: few
length: 15
J: TRBJ1-1
V: TRBV5-5
D: -
DNA: TGTGCCAGCAGCTTGTTGGCTTTGGGGAACGGTCTGGCTTTCTTT
CDR3: CASSLLALGNGLAFF

size: few
length: 12
J: TRBJ1-2
V: TRBV7-2
D: -
DNA: TGTGCCAGCAGCTCGTGGGGGGATGGCTACACCTTC
CDR3: CASSSWGDGYTF

size: once
length: 15
J: TRBJ2-7
V: TRBV9
D: TRBD1
DNA: TGTGCCAGCAGCAGGGGCACAGGGGTGTCCTACGAGCAGTACTTC
CDR3: CASSRGTGVSYEQYF

size: once
length: 16
J: TRBJ1-2
V: TRBV6-6
D: -
DNA: TGTGCCAGCAGTTACCCACGCCGGGGGGCAGACTATGGCTACACCTTC
CDR3: CASSYPRRGADYGYTF

size: -
length: 13
J: TRBJ1-4
V: TRBV4-3
D: TRBD1
DNA: TGCGCCAGCACCAACAGGGGTACTGAAAAACTGTTTTTT
CDR3: CASTNRGTEKLFF

size: -
length: 12
J: TRBJ2-7
V: TRBV18
D: TRBD1
DNA: TGTGCCAGCTCAACACAGGGGTACGAGCAGTACTTC
CDR3: CASSTQGYEQYF

size: -
length: 15
J: TRBJ1-6
V: TRBV7-2
D: -
DNA: TGTGCCAGCAGCTCCCGCCGGGACACCGATTCACCCCTCCACTTT
CDR3: CASSSRRDTDSPLHF

size: -
length: 11
J: TRBJ2-5
V: TRBV7-9
D: -
DNA: TGTGCCAGCAGCGTACAAGAGACCCAGTACTTC
CDR3: CASSVQETQYF

size: -
length: 13
J: TRBJ1-1
V: TRBV29-1
D: -
DNA: TGCAGCGCTCCGGTTGGCAGGGAGCCTGAAGCTTTCTTT
CDR3: CSAPVGREPEAFF

size: -
length: 14
J: TRBJ2-7
V: TRBV6-5
D: -
DNA: TGTGCCAGCAGTTACTCCAGGAGCTCCTACGAGCAGTACTTC
CDR3: CASSYSRSSYEQYF

size: -
length: 16
J: TRBJ2-6
V: TRBV5-1
D: TRBD1
DNA: TGCGCCAGCACCCACAACAGGGGGAAAGGGGCCAACGTCCTGACTTTC
CDR3: CASTHNRGKGANVLTF

size: -
length: 15
J: TRBJ2-1
V: TRBV19
D: TRBD1
DNA: TGTGCCAGTAGCATACAGCCTATACAGGGGGTCGAGCAGTTCTTC
CDR3: CASSIQPIQGVEQFF

size: -
length: 16
J: TRBJ1-2
V: TRBV7-8
D: -
DNA: TGTGCCAGCAGCTTAGAGCCGGGACCGCTTCTCTATGGCTACACCTTC
CDR3: CASSLEPGPLLYGYTF

size: -
length: 16
J: TRBJ2-1
V: TRBV4-1
D: TRBD1
DNA: TGCGCCAGCAGCCAGCGGGACAGGGCGGCAGTCAATGAGCAGTTCTTC
CDR3: CASSQRDRAAVNEQFF

size: -
length: 13
J: TRBJ1-4
V: TRBV19
D: -
DNA: TGTGCCAGTAGTGCCCCCGGGACAGAAAAACTGTTTTTT
CDR3: CASSAPGTEKLFF

size: -
length: 16
J: TRBJ2-3
V: TRBV11-2
D: TRBD2
DNA: TGTGCCAGCAGCCCTAATAGCGGGGGGGATGGAGATACGCAGTATTTT
CDR3: CASSPNSGGDGDTQYF

size: -
length: 14
J: TRBJ1-1
V: TRBV6-1
D: -
DNA: TGTGCCAGCAGTGAATGGGGCGCGGACACTGAAGCTTTCTTT
CDR3: CASSEWGADTEAFF